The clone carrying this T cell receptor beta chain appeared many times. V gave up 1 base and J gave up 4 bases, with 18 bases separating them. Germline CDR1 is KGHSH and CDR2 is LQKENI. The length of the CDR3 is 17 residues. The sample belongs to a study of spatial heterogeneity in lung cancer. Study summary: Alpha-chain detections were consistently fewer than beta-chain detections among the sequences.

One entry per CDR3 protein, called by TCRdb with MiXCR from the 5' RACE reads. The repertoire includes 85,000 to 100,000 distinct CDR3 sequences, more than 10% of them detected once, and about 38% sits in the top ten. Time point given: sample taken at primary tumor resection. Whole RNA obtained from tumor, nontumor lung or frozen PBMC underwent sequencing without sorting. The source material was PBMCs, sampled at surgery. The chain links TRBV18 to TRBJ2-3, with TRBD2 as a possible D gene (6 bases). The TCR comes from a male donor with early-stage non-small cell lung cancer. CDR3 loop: CASSPRMASGPADTQYF. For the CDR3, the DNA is TGTGCCAGCTCACCACGCATGGCAAGCGGGCCCGCAGATACGCAGTATTTT.